This record looks at one T cell receptor beta chain sequence and its context. This clonotype showed up just a few times. No cognate antigen has been identified for it. No much larger clonotype is one base removed from it; base qualities were not supplied. The record originates from a study of spatial heterogeneity in lung cancer (dated by TCRdb to the late 2010s). In terms of the full investigation: Samples were obtained from 72 patients with early-stage, untreated non-small cell lung cancer from the lung TRACERx cohort. At surgery, both alpha and beta chains were TCR-sequenced in 200 to 250 tumor regions, some 64 matched nontumor lung samples and around 50 PBMC samples. Nonsynonymous mutation counts, determined by whole-exome sequencing of tumor tissue, were related to TCR repertoire features. In non-small cell lung cancer, the study made a quantitative comparison of TCR alpha and beta repertoires among multiple tumor regions, matched nontumor lung and blood. Follow-up PBMC samples were sequenced whenever available, with a median time to follow-up of roughly 22 months after resection. In the raw uncorrected reads, each unique combination of TCR and UMI appeared more than ten times on average. Beta-chain transcripts were consistently detected in greater numbers than alpha-chain transcripts, which likely reflected higher beta-chain transcript abundance.

The investigation overall reported the following: Ubiquitous expanded tumor TCRs were detected in blood more often at tumor resection than at routine follow-up. Additional single-cell paired TCR alpha and beta sequencing was considered necessary to confirm, at a functional level, the hypothesis that regional TCRs recognize regional mutations. Only approximately 13 patients were included in comparisons of baseline and follow-up blood repertoires.

The time point label here, explained by the study, means: blood at routine non-recurrence follow-up after resection. For TCR sequencing, whole RNA was extracted from tumor and nontumor lung tissue, or from cryopreserved PBMC samples, and no cell sorting was done. A patient was chosen for TCR sequencing only when enough RNA was available from at least two tumor regions. The CDR3, cysteine through phenylalanine, is 17 amino acids long. Only CDR3 DNA remains: 51 bases, in frame from the first base. For this chain, trimming is 4 bases at the V end and 4 bases at the J end, and the number of junction bases without a gene match is 11. In the germline V gene, CDR1 corresponds to SGHDN and CDR2 to FVKESK. Library construction relied on 5' RACE. TCRdb records NextSeq 500 as the sequencer. To allow correction of PCR and sequencing errors, the TCR library protocol tagged every TCR cDNA molecule with a unique molecular identifier. In the source study's methods: TCR identification, UMI-based error correction and CDR3 extraction were performed with Decombinator tools. TCRs above a frequency of 2 per 1,000, corresponding to the top 1% of the tumor frequency distribution, were defined as expanded. Renyi diversity was calculated using the R vegan package after each repertoire was subsampled 100 times to 5,000 TCRs. To build CDR3 similarity networks, amino acid triplet string-kernel similarity was used, and CDR3s were connected when their pairwise similarity was above 0.82. The public reads were quality trimmed at Q25 with fastp and then assembled into clones with MiXCR by TCRdb, keeping productive beta chains. Each record represents a unique CDR3 protein, reported with the most common genes and DNA among its rows. The V and J calls here are based on TCRdb, not the publication. Within this sample are 95,000 to 130,000 distinct CDR3 sequences, with 9% to 15% of them counted one time only. The ten largest clonotypes hold roughly 17% of the sample.

This sequence was found in a male donor with early-stage non-small cell lung cancer. This sequence uses TRBV14 and TRBJ2-1; the junction holds 9 bases that match TRBD2. Source: PBMCs, taken at follow-up. Here is the DNA: TGTGCCAGCAGCCCCCTAGGGCTAGCGGGGATTTACAATGAGCAGTTCTTC. Its translation reads: CASSPLGLAGIYNEQFF.